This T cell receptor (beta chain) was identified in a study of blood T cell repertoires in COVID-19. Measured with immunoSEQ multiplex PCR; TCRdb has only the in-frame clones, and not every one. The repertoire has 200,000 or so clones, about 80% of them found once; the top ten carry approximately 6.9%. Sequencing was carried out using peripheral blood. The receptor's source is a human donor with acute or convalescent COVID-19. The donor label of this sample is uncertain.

CDR3: CASSLAPGLAGALEQFF. As DNA, the CDR3 is TGCGCCAGCAGCTTGGCCCCGGGACTAGCGGGAGCTCTTGAGCAGTTCTTC. The V and J genes are TRBV5-1 and TRBJ2-1, with 14 nucleotides matching TRBD2. The CDR3 covers 17 residues. Losses at the gene ends were 0 bases for V and 9 bases for J; bases not matched to a gene: 8. Germline CDR1 reads SGHRS; CDR2 reads YFSETQ.